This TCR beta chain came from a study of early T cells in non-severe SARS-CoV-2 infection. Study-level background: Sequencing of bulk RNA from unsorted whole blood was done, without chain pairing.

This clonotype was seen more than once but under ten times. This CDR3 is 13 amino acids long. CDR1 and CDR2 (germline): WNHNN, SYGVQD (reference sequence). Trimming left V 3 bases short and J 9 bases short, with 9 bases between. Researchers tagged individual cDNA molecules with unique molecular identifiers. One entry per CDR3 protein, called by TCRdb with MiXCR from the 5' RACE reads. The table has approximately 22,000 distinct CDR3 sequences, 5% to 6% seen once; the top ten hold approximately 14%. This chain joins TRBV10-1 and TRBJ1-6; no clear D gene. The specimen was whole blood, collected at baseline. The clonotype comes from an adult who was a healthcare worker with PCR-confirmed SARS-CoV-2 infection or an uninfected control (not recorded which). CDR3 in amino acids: CASSDGAGSPLHF. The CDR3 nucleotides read TGCGCCAGCAGTGATGGCGCGGGTTCACCCCTCCACTTT.